This TCR beta chain was captured by sequencing in a study of metastatic and nonmetastatic thyroid tumors. Study at large: Repertoires from malignant and benign thyroid patients were compared across blood and tumor or nodule tissue.

General study results and limits: A significant increase in TCR beta diversity was reportedly seen in malignant thyroid tumors relative to benign nodules, in blood and tumor.

Prior to thyroid surgery, none of the patients had received any treatment. This clone was detected a few times. Its antigen is currently unknown. TCRdb re-called the PCR reads via MiXCR. The sample has some 15,000 clones, about an eighth seen once. J lost 13 bases, V lost 4 bases, and 7 bases had no gene match. The germline V gene has CDR1 MNHEY and CDR2 SMNVEV (reference sequence). This CDR3 is 12 amino acids long. The chain recombines TRBV27 with TRBJ1-2, with TRBD1 matching over 9 bases. Sequencing used tumor tissue. The source of this sequence is a female donor with papillary thyroid cancer or a benign thyroid nodule (not recorded which). Some clones in this sample may be carry-over from other donors' samples. The CDR3 is CASSSTGGVSTF. The CDR3 coding sequence is TGTGCCAGCAGTTCGACAGGGGGTGTCTCCACCTTC.